This TCR beta chain emerged from a study of identical twins. Findings and limits, study-wide: Models, which agreed with sharing between unrelated individuals, nonetheless underestimated the out-of-frame TCR alpha sharing seen in monozygotic twins. Abundant cord blood beta clonotypes carried fewer insertions; memory repertoires showed none.

Notes on this clonotype: Antigen specificity is unknown.

TCRdb analysed the 5' RACE reads with MiXCR anew, one entry per CDR3 protein. The data contain around 1.7 million distinct CDR3 sequences, around 33% of them singletons. The length of the CDR3 is 17 residues. Germline-derived CDR1 and CDR2 are SGHRS and YFSETQ. V was clipped by 3 bases and J by 1 base, with 19 bases between them. This clonotype was sampled from a newborn girl in good health. The material sequenced was cord blood. J is TRBJ2-5 and V is TRBV5-1, with a tentative D call TRBD2 (6 bases). The CDR3 DNA reads TGCGCCAGCAGCTCGCGGGACGTACGACTTACCCAAGAGACCCAGTACTTC. Protein product: CASSSRDVRLTQETQYF.